This is a list of T cell receptor beta chains from one sample in a study of blood T cell repertoires in COVID-19. Some clones are missing from TCRdb's copy, which holds only in-frame ones; the method was immunoSEQ multiplex PCR. The sample records 250,000 to 300,000 clones, approximately 90% being singletons. The specimen sequenced was peripheral blood. All receptors come from a woman aged 60 to 75 with acute or convalescent COVID-19. Both conserved end residues are trimmed from each CDR3. D genes are given only for firm matches.

v_gene: TRBV7-2
len: 10
d_gene: NA
j_gene: TRBJ1-1
CDR3aa: ASSLDITEAF

v_gene: TRBV5-1
len: 11
d_gene: NA
j_gene: TRBJ2-7
CDR3aa: ASSSAGGYEQY

v_gene: TRBV7-8
len: 14
d_gene: TRBD2
j_gene: TRBJ2-1
CDR3aa: ASSLALTGGRNEQF

v_gene: TRBV24-1
len: 15
d_gene: TRBD2
j_gene: TRBJ2-1
CDR3aa: ATSEVSGVSSYNEQF

v_gene: TRBV5-6
len: 11
d_gene: NA
j_gene: TRBJ2-3
CDR3aa: ASSALMRDTQY

v_gene: TRBV28
len: 13
d_gene: TRBD1
j_gene: TRBJ2-7
CDR3aa: ASRRPQGPSYEQY

v_gene: TRBV7-9
len: 10
d_gene: NA
j_gene: TRBJ2-2
CDR3aa: ASGLFGGELF

v_gene: TRBV4-3
len: 13
d_gene: NA
j_gene: TRBJ2-1
CDR3aa: ASSQQGQYYNEQF

v_gene: TRBV6-2/TRBV6-3
len: 13
d_gene: TRBD2
j_gene: TRBJ2-7
CDR3aa: ASSQGLAGAYEQY

v_gene: TRBV27
len: 19
d_gene: TRBD2
j_gene: TRBJ2-1
CDR3aa: ASSFLGPIAGEGGTYNEQF

v_gene: TRBV2
len: 17
d_gene: NA
j_gene: TRBJ1-2
CDR3aa: ASSEGAGARDRRGYGYT

v_gene: TRBV7-9
len: 13
d_gene: NA
j_gene: TRBJ2-5
CDR3aa: ASSLYRGAGETQY

v_gene: TRBV9
len: 12
d_gene: TRBD1
j_gene: TRBJ2-7
CDR3aa: ASSPRDRVYEQY

v_gene: TRBV2
len: 14
d_gene: NA
j_gene: TRBJ2-2
CDR3aa: ASSDLARRGTGELF

v_gene: TRBV10-3
len: 9
d_gene: TRBD1
j_gene: TRBJ1-2
CDR3aa: AIQGDYGYT

v_gene: TRBV11-2
len: 12
d_gene: NA
j_gene: TRBJ2-7
CDR3aa: ASSLGWGHTEQY

v_gene: TRBV7-2
len: 13
d_gene: NA
j_gene: TRBJ2-5
CDR3aa: ASSLLGQGQETQY

v_gene: TRBV29-1
len: 11
d_gene: TRBD1
j_gene: TRBJ1-1
CDR3aa: SVPGQANTEAF

v_gene: TRBV6-5
len: 12
d_gene: NA
j_gene: TRBJ1-1
CDR3aa: ASSYGQSNTEAF

v_gene: TRBV18
len: 12
d_gene: TRBD2
j_gene: TRBJ2-1
CDR3aa: ASSTGTSDNEQF